The rows below give T cell receptor beta chains drawn from one sample of a study of cytomegalovirus exposure and HLA in healthy donors. Using immunoSEQ multiplex PCR, the repertoire was profiled, and TCRdb retains in-frame clones only, with some absent. The data hold roughly 63,000 clones, with roughly 73% observed a single time. Sequencing was carried out using PBMCs. The receptor source for this set is a woman in her thirties or forties in good health and CMV-seropositive. The CDR3 runs from the conserved cysteine through the conserved F or W. The D gene is left open where the match is weak. Clone size appears in some rows only: once, few, many, or a class for an expanded clone.

abundance,d_gene,v_gene,j_gene,CDR3nt,CDR3aa
.,.,TRBV30,TRBJ1-3,TGTGCCTGGGGATTCAACAGGAATACTGACCTTGGAAACACCATATATTTT,CAWGFNRNTDLGNTIYF
few,TRBD1,TRBV6-6,TRBJ2-1,TGTGCCAGCAGTTCCCTTGACAGGGGGCTTAATGAGCAGTTCTTC,CASSSLDRGLNEQFF
.,TRBD2,TRBV28,TRBJ2-7,TGTGCCAGCAGTTCCCATGGTGCGGGGGGGTACGAGCAGTACTTC,CASSSHGAGGYEQYF
.,.,TRBV6-5,TRBJ2-1,TGTGCCAGCAGTCCCGGGACTGGTACCTACAATGAGCAGTTCTTC,CASSPGTGTYNEQFF
.,TRBD1,TRBV7-6,TRBJ2-7,TGTGCCAGCAGCCTGTACAGGGGCACCGAGCAGTACTTC,CASSLYRGTEQYF
few,TRBD1,TRBV20-1,TRBJ1-1,TGCAGTGCTTTAGGACAGGCGGAGGCTTTCTTT,CSALGQAEAFF
.,TRBD1,TRBV2,TRBJ2-1,TGTGCCAGCAGCGAACAGGGGGCTAGGGTCAATGAGCAGTTCTTC,CASSEQGARVNEQFF
.,.,TRBV13,TRBJ2-3,TGCGCCAGCAGCCAAGAGGAATCCCCTAGTGCAGATACGCAGTATTTT,CASSQEESPSADTQYF
.,.,TRBV6-5,TRBJ1-6,TGTGCCTCTCAAGGGGAACAACGAAATTCACCCCTCCACTTT,CASQGEQRNSPLHF
.,.,TRBV7-7,TRBJ2-5,TGTGCCAGCAGCTTAGTAATCGGGGAAGAGACCCAGTACTTC,CASSLVIGEETQYF
.,.,TRBV2,TRBJ2-1,TGTGCCAGCGGGGAGCGGACCTCCTACAATGAGCAGTTCTTC,CASGERTSYNEQFF
.,TRBD1,TRBV7-2,TRBJ1-1,TGTGCCAGCAGCTTCAGGACAGGAATGAACACTGAAGCTTTCTTT,CASSFRTGMNTEAFF
.,TRBD1,TRBV11-2,TRBJ2-7,TGTGCCAGCAGCTTAGATGGGGACAGGGGCTCCGAGCAGTACTTC,CASSLDGDRGSEQYF
.,.,TRBV13,TRBJ2-1,TGTGCCAGCGACATTGGGGGAGGGGGGTTCTCCTACAATGAGCAGTTCTTC,CASDIGGGGFSYNEQFF
.,TRBD1,TRBV30,TRBJ1-1,TGTGCCTGGGGACAGGGGTGGAACACTGAAGCTTTCTTT,CAWGQGWNTEAFF
.,.,TRBV19,TRBJ2-6,TGTGCCAGTAGTATAGATCCCCCGGGAGCTGGGGCCAACGTCCTGACTTTC,CASSIDPPGAGANVLTF
.,TRBD1,TRBV5-6,TRBJ2-7,TGTGCCAGCAGCTTTGGGAGTCAAAACGCCGGGACAGGGCCCTACGAGCAGTACTTC,CASSFGSQNAGTGPYEQYF
.,TRBD1,TRBV6-5,TRBJ1-2,TGTGCCAGCAGTTACGGGACAGGGGGTAGCTATGGCTACACCTTC,CASSYGTGGSYGYTF
few,.,TRBV6-5,TRBJ1-5,TGTGCCAGCAGTTACTCGAGGGCGCAAAGTCAGCCCCAGCATTTT,CASSYSRAQSQPQHF